The 3 T cell receptor beta chains in this list originate from one sample, sequenced in a study of regulatory dendritic cells for organ transplantation. The method was immunoSEQ multiplex PCR; TCRdb's version includes in-frame clones alone and lacks a portion of them. The sample shows over 8,500 clones, roughly 70% of them seen only once. Material for sequencing was memory CD8+ T cells from blood. Stated subset: CD45RO+ memory T cells. The receptors here all came from a human donor in good health.

V is TRBV29-1 and J is TRBJ2-3, with D possibly TRBD2 on 6 matching bases. The CDR3 covers 14 residues. The V gene's germline CDR1 is SQVTM and CDR2 ANQGSEA. V lost 3 bases and J 1 base, leaving 11 bases between the germline ends. Here the CDR3 reads CSVDRGGGTDTQYF. CDR3 coding DNA: TGCAGCGTTGATAGGGGCGGGGGCACAGATACGCAGTATTTT.

This chain joins TRBV6-1 and TRBJ2-1; 11 bases line up with TRBD1. Germline V gene sequence: CDR1 MNHNS, CDR2 SASEGT. Trimming cost V 1 base and J 6 bases; bases outside gene matches: 2. The CDR3 runs 15 residues. The CDR3 DNA reads TGTGCCAGCAGTGAAGAGGGGACAGGGGGCAATGAGCAGTTCTTC. This encodes CASSEEGTGGNEQFF.

The J gene is TRBJ1-1, the V gene TRBV9; D unresolved. V shed 4 bases and J shed 6 bases, with 13 bases lying between them. In germline, CDR1 is SGDLS, CDR2 YYNGEE. The CDR3 runs 13 residues. The CDR3 reads CASSPRGMAEAFF. The CDR3 nucleotides are TGTGCCAGCAGCCCGCGGGGTATGGCTGAAGCTTTCTTT.